The 8 T cell receptor beta chains given below trace back to one sample, sequenced in a study of blood T cell repertoires in COVID-19. The assay was immunoSEQ multiplex PCR, and TCRdb's table has in-frame clones only and misses some. The data hold roughly 200,000 clones, with around 83% observed a single time. The sequencing sample was made of peripheral blood. The receptors stem from a woman of 80 years or more with acute or convalescent COVID-19.

This sequence joins TRBV28 and TRBJ1-1; TRBD1 might be the D (6 bases). The CDR3 covers 15 residues. Germline V gives CDR1 MDHEN, CDR2 SYDVKM. V dropped 2 bases and J dropped 1 base, with 11 bases sitting between them. As DNA, the CDR3 is TGTGCCAGCAGTTTAAGGGGGGGGTCGAACACTGAAGCTTTCTTT. It specifies CASSLRGGSNTEAFF.

The chain employs TRBV5-5 and TRBJ1-2; D might be TRBD1 (6 bases). V was pared by 1 base and J by 6 bases, with 13 bases between. Germline V gene lookup returns CDR1 SGHKS and CDR2 YYEKEE (reference sequence). The CDR3 runs to 14 residues. The CDR3 coding sequence is TGTGCCAGCAGCTTGCTACAGGGATCGAATGGCTACACCTTC. Its protein product is CASSLLQGSNGYTF.

This chain uses TRBV3-1 (or the pseudogene TRBV3-2) with TRBJ2-5; D perhaps matches TRBD2 (6 bases). The CDR3 runs to 13 residues. In germline, CDR1 is LGHDT, CDR2 YNNKEL (reference sequence). Trimming left V 4 bases short and J 3 bases short, with 9 bases between. Here the CDR3 DNA reads TGTGCCAGCAGCCTCTTAGCGGAAGAGACCCAGTACTTC. Protein sequence: CASSLLAEETQYF.

The CDR3 sequence is CASSLEGLASGSLEQFF. The CDR3 DNA reads as TGCGCCAGCAGCTTGGAAGGTCTGGCTAGCGGGAGCCTTGAGCAGTTCTTC. The gene calls are TRBV5-1 and TRBJ2-1; 10 bases align to TRBD2. The ends lost 0 bases at V and 9 bases at J; junction bases unmatched: 12. Per germline, CDR1 SGHRS and CDR2 YFSETQ. This CDR3 spans 17 amino acids.

CDR3: CASSPIRPRLAEAFF. The CDR3 region has the DNA TGTGCCAGCAGTCCCATTCGCCCTAGGTTGGCTGAAGCTTTCTTT. The V and J genes are TRBV28 and TRBJ1-1; D not resolved. V gave up 5 bases and J gave up 6 bases, with 19 bases separating them. The CDR3 runs to 15 residues. Germline V gene sequence: CDR1 MDHEN, CDR2 SYDVKM.

J is TRBJ1-5 and V is TRBV12-3 or TRBV12-4; unclear D gene. There are 13 residues in the CDR3. V gave up 5 bases and J gave up 3 bases, with 8 bases separating them. CDR3 region: CASSAYDNQPQHF. CDR3 DNA: TGTGCCAGCAGTGCCTATGACAATCAGCCCCAGCATTTT.

The rearrangement joins TRBV9 to TRBJ1-2; D unresolved. Germline CDR1 and CDR2: SGDLS and YYNGEE. V was shortened by 1 base and J by 0 bases, with 19 bases between the two germline ends. The length of the CDR3 is 18 residues. The CDR3 here is CASSVSPYRRKANYGYTF. Written as DNA, the CDR3 is TGTGCCAGCAGCGTATCTCCTTACCGGAGGAAGGCTAACTATGGCTACACCTTC.

The chain couples TRBV5-1 to TRBJ1-2; the match to TRBD1 covers 9 bases. Looked up from germline, CDR1 is SGHRS and CDR2 is YFSETQ. The V and J ends lost 3 bases and 8 bases, in that order; junction bases with no gene match: 8. CDR3 length: 14 residues. The CDR3 sequence: CASSWDRAPHGYTF. The DNA for the CDR3 is TGCGCCAGCAGCTGGGACAGGGCCCCACACGGCTACACCTTC. Together with reference TRBV5-1 and TRBJ1-2, the CDR3 gives the full variable domain: KAGVTQTPRYLIKTRGQQVTLSCSPISGHRSVSWYQQTPGQGLQFLFEYFSETQRNKGNFPGRFSGRQFSNSRSEMNVSTLELGDSALYLCASSWDRAPHGYTFGSGTRLTVV.